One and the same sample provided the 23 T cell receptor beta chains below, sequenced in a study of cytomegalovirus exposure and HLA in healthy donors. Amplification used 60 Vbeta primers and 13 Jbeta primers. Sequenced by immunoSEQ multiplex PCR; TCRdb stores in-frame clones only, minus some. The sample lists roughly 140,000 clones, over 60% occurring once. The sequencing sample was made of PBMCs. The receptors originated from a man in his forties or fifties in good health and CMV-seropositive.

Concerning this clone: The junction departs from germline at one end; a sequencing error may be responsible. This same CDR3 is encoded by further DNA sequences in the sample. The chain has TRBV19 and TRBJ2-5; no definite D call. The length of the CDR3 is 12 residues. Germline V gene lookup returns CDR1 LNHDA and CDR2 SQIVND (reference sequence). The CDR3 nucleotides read TGCGCCAGTAGTTTCGACCAAGAGACCCAGTACTTC. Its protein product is CASSFDQETQYF.

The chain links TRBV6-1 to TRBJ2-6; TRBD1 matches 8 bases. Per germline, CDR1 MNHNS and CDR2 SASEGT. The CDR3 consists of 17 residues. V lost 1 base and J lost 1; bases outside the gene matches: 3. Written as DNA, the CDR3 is TGTGCCAGCAGTGAAGACAACAGGGGGTCTGGGGCCAACGTCCTGACTTTC. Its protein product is CASSEDNRGSGANVLTF.

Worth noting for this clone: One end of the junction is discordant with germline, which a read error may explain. For the CDR3, the DNA is TGTTCCAGCGATATCCAGGGGCAGAACACTGAAGCTTTCTTT. Amino acid sequence: CSSDIQGQNTEAFF. This chain uses TRBV7-9 with TRBJ1-1; D perhaps matches TRBD1 (6 bases). The CDR3 spans 14 residues. CDR1 is SEHNR, CDR2 FQNEAQ, per germline (reference sequence).

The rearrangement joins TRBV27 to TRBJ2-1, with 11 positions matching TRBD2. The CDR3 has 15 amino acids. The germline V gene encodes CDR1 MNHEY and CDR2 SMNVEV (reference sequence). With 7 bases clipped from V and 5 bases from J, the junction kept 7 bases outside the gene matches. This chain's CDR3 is CASTLTSGSNNEQFF. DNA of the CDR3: TGTGCCAGCACACTTACTAGCGGGAGTAACAATGAGCAGTTCTTC.

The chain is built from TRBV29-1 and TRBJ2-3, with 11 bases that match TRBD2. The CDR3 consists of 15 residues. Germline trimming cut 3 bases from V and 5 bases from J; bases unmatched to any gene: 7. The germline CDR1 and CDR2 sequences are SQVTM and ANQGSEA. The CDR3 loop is CSVEIAGGPGDTQYF. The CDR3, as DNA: TGCAGCGTTGAGATAGCGGGAGGGCCCGGAGATACGCAGTATTTT.

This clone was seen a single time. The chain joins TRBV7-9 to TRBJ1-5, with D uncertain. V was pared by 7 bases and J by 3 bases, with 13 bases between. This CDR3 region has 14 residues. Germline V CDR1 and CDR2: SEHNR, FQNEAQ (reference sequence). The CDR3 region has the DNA TGTGCCAGCACCCCTCTCGGGGACAATCAGCCCCAGCATTTT. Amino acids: CASTPLGDNQPQHF.

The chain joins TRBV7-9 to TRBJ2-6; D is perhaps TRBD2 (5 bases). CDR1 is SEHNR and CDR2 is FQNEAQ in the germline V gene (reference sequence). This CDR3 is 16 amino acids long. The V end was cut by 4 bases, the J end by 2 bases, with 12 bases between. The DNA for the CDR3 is TGTGCCAGCAGCTCCCAGCGGTTCGCTGGGGCCAACGTCCTGACTTTC. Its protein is CASSSQRFAGANVLTF.

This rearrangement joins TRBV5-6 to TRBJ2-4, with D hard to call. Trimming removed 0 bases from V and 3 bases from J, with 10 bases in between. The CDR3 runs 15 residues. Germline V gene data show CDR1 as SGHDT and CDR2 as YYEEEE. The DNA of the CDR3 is TGTGCCAGCAGCTTGGCTGGATCGGGCAAAAACATTCAGTACTTC. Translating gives CASSLAGSGKNIQYF.

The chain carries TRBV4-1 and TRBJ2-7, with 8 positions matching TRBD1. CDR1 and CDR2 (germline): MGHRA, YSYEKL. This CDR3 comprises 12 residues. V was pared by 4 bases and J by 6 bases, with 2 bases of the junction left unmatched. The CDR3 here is CASSPTGAEQYF. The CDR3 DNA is TGCGCCAGCAGCCCGACAGGGGCCGAGCAGTACTTC.

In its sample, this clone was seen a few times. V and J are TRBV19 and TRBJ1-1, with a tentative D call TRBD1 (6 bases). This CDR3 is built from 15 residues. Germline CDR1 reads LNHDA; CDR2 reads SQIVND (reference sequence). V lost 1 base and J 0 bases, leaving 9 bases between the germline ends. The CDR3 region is CASSIGGQLNTEAFF. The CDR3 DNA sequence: TGTGCCAGTAGTATAGGGGGACAACTGAACACTGAAGCTTTCTTT.

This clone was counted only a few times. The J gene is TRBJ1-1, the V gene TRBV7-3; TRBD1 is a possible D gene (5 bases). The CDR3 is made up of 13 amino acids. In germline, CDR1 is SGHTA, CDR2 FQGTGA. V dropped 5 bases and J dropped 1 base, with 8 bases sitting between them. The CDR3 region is CASSQGGNTEAFF. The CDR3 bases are TGTGCCAGCAGCCAGGGCGGGAACACTGAAGCTTTCTTT. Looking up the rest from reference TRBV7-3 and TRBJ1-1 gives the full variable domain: GAGVSQTPSNKVTEKGKYVELRCDPISGHTALYWYRQSLGQGPEFLIYFQGTGAADDSGLPNDRFFAVRPEGSVSTLKIQRTERGDSAVYLCASSQGGNTEAFFGQGTRLTVV.

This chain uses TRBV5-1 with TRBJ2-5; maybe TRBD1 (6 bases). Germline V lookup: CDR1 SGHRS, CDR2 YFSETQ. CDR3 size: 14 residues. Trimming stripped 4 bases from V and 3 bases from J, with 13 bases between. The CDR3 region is CASSPPNREETQYF. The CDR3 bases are TGCGCCAGCAGCCCCCCCAACAGGGAAGAGACCCAGTACTTC.

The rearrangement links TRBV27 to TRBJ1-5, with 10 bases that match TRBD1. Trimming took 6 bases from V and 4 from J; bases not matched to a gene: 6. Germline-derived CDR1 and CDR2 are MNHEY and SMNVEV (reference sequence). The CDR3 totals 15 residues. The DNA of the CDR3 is TGTGCCAGCAGGGAAGGACAGGGGGATAATCAGCCCCAGCATTTT. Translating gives CASREGQGDNQPQHF.

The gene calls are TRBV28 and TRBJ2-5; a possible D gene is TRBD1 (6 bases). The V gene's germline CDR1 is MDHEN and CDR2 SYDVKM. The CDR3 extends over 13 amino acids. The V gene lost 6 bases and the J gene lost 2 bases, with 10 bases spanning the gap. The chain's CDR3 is CASSWTVQETQYF. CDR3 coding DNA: TGTGCCAGCAGCTGGACAGTACAAGAGACCCAGTACTTC.

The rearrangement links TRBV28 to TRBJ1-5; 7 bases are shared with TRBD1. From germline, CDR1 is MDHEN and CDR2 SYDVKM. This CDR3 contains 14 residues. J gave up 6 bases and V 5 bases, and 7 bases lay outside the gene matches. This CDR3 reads CASSPKTGSQPQHF. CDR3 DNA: TGTGCCAGCAGTCCTAAGACAGGGAGTCAGCCCCAGCATTTT.

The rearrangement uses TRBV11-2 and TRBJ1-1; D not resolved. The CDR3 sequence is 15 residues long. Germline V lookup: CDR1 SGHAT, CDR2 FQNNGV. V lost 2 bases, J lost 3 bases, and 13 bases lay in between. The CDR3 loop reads CASSLRRTRDTEAFF. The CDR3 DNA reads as TGTGCCAGCAGCTTACGACGTACGCGGGACACTGAAGCTTTCTTT.

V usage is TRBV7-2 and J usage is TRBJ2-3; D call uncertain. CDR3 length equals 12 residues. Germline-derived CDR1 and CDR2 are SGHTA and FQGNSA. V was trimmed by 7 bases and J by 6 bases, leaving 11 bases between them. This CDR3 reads CASTLQRDTQYF. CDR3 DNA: TGTGCCAGCACTCTCCAGAGGGATACGCAGTATTTT.

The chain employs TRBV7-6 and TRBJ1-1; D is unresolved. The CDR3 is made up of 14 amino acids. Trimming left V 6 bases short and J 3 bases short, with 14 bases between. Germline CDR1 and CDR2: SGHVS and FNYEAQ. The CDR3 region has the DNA TGTGCCAGCAGTTTAAGGCGGTCGGACACTGAAGCTTTCTTT. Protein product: CASSLRRSDTEAFF. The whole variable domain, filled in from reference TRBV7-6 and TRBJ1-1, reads GAGVSQSPRYKVTKRGQDVALRCDPISGHVSLYWYRQALGQGPEFLTYFNYEAQQDKSGLPNDRFSAERPEGSISTLTIQRTEQRDSAMYRCASSLRRSDTEAFFGQGTRLTVV.

DNA for the CDR3: TGTGCCAGCAGCGTAGTAGCTGGAAACACCATATATTTT. Translation: CASSVVAGNTIYF. The chain is built from TRBV9 and TRBJ1-3; unclear D gene. Germline V lookup: CDR1 SGDLS, CDR2 YYNGEE. The CDR3 has 13 amino acids. Trimming took off 0 bases at V and 2 bases at J, with 3 bases between the two ends.

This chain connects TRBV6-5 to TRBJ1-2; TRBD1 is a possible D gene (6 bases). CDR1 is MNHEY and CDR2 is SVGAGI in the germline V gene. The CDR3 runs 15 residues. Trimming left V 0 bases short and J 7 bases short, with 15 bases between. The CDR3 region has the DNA TGTGCCAGCAGTTACTCTTACAGGGTAGAGGCTGGCTACACCTTC. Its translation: CASSYSYRVEAGYTF.

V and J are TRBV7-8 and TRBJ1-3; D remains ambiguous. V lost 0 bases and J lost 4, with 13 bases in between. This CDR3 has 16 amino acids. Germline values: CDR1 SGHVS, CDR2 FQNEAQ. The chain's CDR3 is CASSLAEAGFGNTIYF. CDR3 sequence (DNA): TGTGCCAGCAGCTTAGCTGAGGCGGGGTTCGGAAACACCATATATTTT.

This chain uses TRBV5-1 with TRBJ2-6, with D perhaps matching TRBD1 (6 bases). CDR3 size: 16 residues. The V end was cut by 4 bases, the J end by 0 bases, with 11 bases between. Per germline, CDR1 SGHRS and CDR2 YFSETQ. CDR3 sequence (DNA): TGCGCCAGCAGCCCGGGACATTCCTCTGGGGCCAACGTCCTGACTTTC. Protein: CASSPGHSSGANVLTF.

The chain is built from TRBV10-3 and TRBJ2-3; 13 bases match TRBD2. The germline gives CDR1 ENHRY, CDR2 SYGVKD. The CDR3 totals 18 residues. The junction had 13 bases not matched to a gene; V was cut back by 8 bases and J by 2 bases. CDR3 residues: CAIGPGLAGPRTTDTQYF. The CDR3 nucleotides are TGTGCCATCGGACCGGGACTAGCGGGACCGAGGACCACAGATACGCAGTATTTT.